A single TCR beta chain is shown here with its context. The data belong to a study of low-dose radiotherapy and immunotherapy resistance in tumors. Study context: Across 26 weeks, 13 Gy in total went to Cohort 2, delivered as 1 Gy per fraction every two weeks.

The sample's time point: after trial treatment. Noted treatment: LDRT plus nivolumab, ipilimumab, low-dose cyclophosphamide and aspirin (RACIN trial). It was nivolumab, ipilimumab, aspirin, low-dose cyclophosphamide and low-dose radiotherapy that donors received. The germline CDR1 and CDR2 sequences are MNHEY and SVGEGT. J was trimmed by 3 bases and V by 0 bases; bases with no gene match: 12. The CDR3 is made up of 18 amino acids. Priming of first-strand cDNA relied on TRAV- and TRBV-specific primers (covering alpha and beta chains). With a V-primer adapter and a constant-region primer, TCRs were amplified for approximately 19 PCR cycles. mRNA isolates were amplified via in vitro transcription. TCRdb processed the reads anew with MiXCR; each CDR3 protein has one entry. This sample has under 70,000 distinct CDR3 sequences, with less than 30% found just once.

The genes are TRBV6-2 or TRBV6-3 and TRBJ2-7; TRBD2 aligns across 9 bases. This material consisted of PBMCs, taken after low-dose radiotherapy plus immunotherapy. The receptor was derived from a male donor with prostate cancer. The CDR3 DNA follows: TGTGCCAGCAGTTACTCGAGGTGGCGGGAGGGGGGGCTCTACGAGCAGTACTTC. This codes for CASSYSRWREGGLYEQYF.